This TCR beta chain was sequenced during a study of beta chain features in type 1 diabetes. A word on this clone: What it recognizes is unknown.

The entirety of the isolated RNA underwent reverse transcription, so expressed TCRB transcripts were sequenced. Method: immunoSEQ multiplex PCR; TCRdb's copy keeps in-frame clones and lacks some. The sample lists some 250,000 clones, under 13% seen once, with about 0.018% in the top ten. Study observations and caveats: Among patients with Type 1 diabetes, TCRB CDR3s were moderately but significantly shorter in every one of the four CD4+ subsets.

The origin of this receptor is a young man with type 1 diabetes. Sequencing was performed on naive CD4+ T cells from blood.

The CDR3: CASSLPHTADGRNTEAFF. In nucleotides, the CDR3 is TGTGCCAGCAGTTTACCGCATACGGCCGATGGGAGGAACACTGAAGCTTTCTTT. V is TRBV28 and J is TRBJ1-1; D is unresolved. The ends were cut back, 2 bases at V and 1 base at J, with 20 bases in the middle. CDR3 length: 18 residues. Germline V gives CDR1 MDHEN, CDR2 SYDVKM.